One T cell receptor (beta chain) is described in this entry. Its antigen is unidentified. These data belong to a study of shared clonotypes between healthy human individuals. Several immunoSEQ plates received, in even portions, the genomic DNA of each subset. Generated by immunoSEQ multiplex PCR, the TCRdb table keeps only in-frame clones and is missing some. Counted here are 900,000 to 1,200,000 clones, about 84% occurring once; the ten biggest clones make up roughly 0.61%. V shed 4 bases and J 3 bases; nucleotides not matched to a gene: 5. Germline loops: CDR1 SGHAT, CDR2 FQNNGV. The CDR3 has 14 amino acids. General study points: Measured sharing among donors was expected to vary with sequencing depth. Memory subsets generally showed lower estimated richness than naive subsets. Sorted-subset sequencing, rarefaction showed, was incomplete despite large depth.

The sequence was obtained from a man younger than 30 in good health. Some clones in this sample may be carry-over from other donors' samples. V and J are TRBV11-2 and TRBJ2-5; 7 nucleotides line up with TRBD2. The material sequenced was memory CD4+ T cells from PBMCs. Subset here: CD45RA-negative fraction. Here the CDR3 DNA reads TGTGCCAGCAGCTCCCTGGGGGGGGAAGAGACCCAGTACTTC. It specifies CASSSLGGEETQYF.